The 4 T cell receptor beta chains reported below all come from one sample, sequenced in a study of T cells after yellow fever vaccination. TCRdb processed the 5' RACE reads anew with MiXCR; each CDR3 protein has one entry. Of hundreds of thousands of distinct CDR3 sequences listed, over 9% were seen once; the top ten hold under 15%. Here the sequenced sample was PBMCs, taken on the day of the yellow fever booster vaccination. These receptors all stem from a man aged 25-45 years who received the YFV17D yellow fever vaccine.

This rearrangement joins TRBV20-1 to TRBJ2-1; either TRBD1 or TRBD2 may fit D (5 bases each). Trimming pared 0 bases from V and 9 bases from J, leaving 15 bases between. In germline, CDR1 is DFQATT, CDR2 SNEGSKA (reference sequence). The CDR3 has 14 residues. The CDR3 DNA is TGCAGTGCTAGAGATCCTTCTAGCACAGGTGAGCAGTTCTTC. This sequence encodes CSARDPSSTGEQFF.

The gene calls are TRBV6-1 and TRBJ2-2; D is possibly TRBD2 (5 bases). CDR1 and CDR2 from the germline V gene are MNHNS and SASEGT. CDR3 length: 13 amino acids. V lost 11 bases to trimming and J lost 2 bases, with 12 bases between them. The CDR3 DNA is TGTGCCGGACTGAAAAGAAACACCGGGGAGCTGTTTTTT. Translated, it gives CAGLKRNTGELFF.

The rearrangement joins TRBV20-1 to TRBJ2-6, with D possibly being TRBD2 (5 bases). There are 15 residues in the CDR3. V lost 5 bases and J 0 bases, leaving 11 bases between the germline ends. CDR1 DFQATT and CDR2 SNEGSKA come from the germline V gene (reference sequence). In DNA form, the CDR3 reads TGCAGTGCTCCGGAGGCCAGCTCTGGGGCCAACGTCCTGACTTTC. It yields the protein CSAPEASSGANVLTF.

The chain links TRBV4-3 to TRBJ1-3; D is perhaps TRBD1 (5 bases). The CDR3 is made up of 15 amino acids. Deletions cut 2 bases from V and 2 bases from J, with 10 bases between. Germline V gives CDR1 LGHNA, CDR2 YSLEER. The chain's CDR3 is CASSQQGKAGNTIYF. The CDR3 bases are TGCGCCAGCAGCCAACAGGGTAAAGCTGGAAACACCATATATTTT.